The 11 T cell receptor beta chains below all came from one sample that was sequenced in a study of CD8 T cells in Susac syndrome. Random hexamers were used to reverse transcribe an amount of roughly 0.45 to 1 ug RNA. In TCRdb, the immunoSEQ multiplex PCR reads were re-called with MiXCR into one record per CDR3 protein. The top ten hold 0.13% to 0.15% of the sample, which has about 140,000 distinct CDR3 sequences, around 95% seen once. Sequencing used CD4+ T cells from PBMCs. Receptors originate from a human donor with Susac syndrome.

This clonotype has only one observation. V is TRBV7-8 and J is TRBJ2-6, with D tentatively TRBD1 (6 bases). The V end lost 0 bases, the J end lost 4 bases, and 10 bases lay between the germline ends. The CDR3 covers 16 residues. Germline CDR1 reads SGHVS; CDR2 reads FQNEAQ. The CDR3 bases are TGTGCCAGCAGCTTAGCGGGGGCGCGGGGGGCCAACGTCCTGACTTTC. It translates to CASSLAGARGANVLTF.

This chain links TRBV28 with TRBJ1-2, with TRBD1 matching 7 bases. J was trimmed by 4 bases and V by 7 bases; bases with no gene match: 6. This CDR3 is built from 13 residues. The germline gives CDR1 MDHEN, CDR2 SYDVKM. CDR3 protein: CASKRTGVYGYTF. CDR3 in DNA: TGTGCCAGCAAACGGACAGGCGTCTATGGCTACACCTTC.

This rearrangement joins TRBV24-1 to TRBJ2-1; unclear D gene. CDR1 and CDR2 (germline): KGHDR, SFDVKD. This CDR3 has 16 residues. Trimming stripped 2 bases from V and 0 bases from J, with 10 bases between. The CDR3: CATSDSLRSSYNEQFF. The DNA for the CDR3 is TGTGCCACCAGTGATTCTCTCCGGAGCTCCTACAATGAGCAGTTCTTC.

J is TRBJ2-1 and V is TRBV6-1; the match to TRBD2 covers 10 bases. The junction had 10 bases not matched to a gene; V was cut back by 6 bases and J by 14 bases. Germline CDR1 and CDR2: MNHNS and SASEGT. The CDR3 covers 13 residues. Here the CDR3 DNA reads TGTGCCAGCAGGGATCACCCTAGCGGGAGTGAGTTCTTC. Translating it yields CASRDHPSGSEFF.

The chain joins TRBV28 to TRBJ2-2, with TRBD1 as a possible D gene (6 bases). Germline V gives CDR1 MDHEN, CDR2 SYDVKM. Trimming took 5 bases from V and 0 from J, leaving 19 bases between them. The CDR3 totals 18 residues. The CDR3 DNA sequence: TGTGCCAGCAGTGGACAGCTATTTCCAAACGCGAACACCGGGGAGCTGTTTTTT. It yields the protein CASSGQLFPNANTGELFF.

The CDR3 bases are TGCAGCGTTGCGTCAGGGAACACTGAAGCTTTCTTT. Its translation is CSVASGNTEAFF. The gene calls are TRBV29-1 and TRBJ1-1; no clear D. In germline, CDR1 is SQVTM, CDR2 ANQGSEA. The V and J ends lost 4 bases and 1 base respectively, with 7 bases between them. This CDR3 region has 12 residues. Combining the CDR3 with reference TRBV29-1 and TRBJ1-1 gives the whole variable domain SAVISQKPSRDICQRGTSLTIQCQVDSQVTMMFWYRQQPGQSLTLIATANQGSEATYESGFVIDKFPISRPNLTFSTLTVSNMSPEDSSIYLCSVASGNTEAFFGQGTRLTVV.

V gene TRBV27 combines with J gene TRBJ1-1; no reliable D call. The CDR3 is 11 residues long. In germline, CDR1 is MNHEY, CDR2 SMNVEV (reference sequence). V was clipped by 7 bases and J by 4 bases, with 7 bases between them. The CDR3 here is CASTLGTEAFF. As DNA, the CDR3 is TGTGCCAGCACTCTCGGCACTGAAGCTTTCTTT.

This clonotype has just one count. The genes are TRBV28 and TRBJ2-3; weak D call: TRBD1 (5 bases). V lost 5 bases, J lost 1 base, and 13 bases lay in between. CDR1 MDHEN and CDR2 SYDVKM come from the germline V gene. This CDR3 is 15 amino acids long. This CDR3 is CASSLGDTRTDTQYF. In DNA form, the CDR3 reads TGTGCCAGCAGTCTAGGGGATACTCGCACAGATACGCAGTATTTT.

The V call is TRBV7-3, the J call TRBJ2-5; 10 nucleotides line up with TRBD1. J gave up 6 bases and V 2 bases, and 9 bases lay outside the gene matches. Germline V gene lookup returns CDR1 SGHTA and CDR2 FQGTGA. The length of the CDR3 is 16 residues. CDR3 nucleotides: TGTGCCAGCAGCTTACGGTCTAGGGACAGGGGTCAGACCCAGTACTTC. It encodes CASSLRSRDRGQTQYF.

The CDR3 DNA reads TGTGCCAGCAGCCAAGATAGGCTAGCAACAGATACGCAGTATTTT. Translation: CASSQDRLATDTQYF. This sequence joins TRBV14 and TRBJ2-3; the D gene is possibly TRBD2 (5 bases). This CDR3 has 15 amino acids. Per the germline V gene, CDR1 is SGHDN and CDR2 is FVKESK. V was cut by 0 bases and J by 3 bases, with 10 bases left in between.

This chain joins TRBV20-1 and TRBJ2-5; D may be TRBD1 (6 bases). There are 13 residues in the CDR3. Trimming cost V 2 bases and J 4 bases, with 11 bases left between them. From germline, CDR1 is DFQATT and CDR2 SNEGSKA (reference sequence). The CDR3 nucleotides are TGCAGTGCTAGAAGGGGGATACGAGAGACCCAGTACTTC. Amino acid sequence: CSARRGIRETQYF.